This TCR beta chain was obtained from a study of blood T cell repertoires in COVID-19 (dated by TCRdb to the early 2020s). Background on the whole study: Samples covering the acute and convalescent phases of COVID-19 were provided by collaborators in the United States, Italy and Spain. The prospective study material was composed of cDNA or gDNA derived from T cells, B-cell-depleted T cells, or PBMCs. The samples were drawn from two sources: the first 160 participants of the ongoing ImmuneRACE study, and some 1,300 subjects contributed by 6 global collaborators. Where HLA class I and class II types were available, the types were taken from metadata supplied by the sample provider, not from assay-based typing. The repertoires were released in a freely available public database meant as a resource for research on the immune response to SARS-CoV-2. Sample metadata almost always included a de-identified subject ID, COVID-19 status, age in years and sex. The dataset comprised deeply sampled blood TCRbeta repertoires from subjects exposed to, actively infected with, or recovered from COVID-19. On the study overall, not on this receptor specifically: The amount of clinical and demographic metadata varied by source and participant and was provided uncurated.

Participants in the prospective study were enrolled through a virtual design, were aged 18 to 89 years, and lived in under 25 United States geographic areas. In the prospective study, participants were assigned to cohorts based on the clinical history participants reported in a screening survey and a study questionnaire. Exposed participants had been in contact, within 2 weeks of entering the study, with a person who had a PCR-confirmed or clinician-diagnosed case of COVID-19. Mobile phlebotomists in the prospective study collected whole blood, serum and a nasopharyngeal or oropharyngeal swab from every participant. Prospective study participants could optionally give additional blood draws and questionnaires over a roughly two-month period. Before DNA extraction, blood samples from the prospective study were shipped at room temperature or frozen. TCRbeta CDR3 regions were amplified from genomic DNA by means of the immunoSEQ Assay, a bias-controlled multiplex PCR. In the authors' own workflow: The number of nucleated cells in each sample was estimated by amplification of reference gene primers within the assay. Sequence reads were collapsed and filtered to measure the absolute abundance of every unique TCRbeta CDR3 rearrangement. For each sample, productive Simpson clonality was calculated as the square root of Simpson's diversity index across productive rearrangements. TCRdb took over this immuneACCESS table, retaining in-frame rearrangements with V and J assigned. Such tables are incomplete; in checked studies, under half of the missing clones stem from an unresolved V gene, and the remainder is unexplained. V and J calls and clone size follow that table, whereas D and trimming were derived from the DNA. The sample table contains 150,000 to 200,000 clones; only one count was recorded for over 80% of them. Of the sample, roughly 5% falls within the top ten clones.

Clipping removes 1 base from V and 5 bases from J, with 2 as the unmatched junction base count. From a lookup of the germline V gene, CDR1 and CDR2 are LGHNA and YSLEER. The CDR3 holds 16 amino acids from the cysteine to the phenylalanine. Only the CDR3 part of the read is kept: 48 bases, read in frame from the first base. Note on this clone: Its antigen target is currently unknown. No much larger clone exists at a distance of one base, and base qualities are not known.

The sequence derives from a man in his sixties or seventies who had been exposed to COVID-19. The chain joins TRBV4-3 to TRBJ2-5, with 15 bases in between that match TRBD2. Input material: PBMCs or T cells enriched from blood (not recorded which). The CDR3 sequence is CASSQVGLAGGETQYF. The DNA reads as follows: TGCGCCAGCAGCCAAGTGGGACTAGCGGGAGGTGAGACCCAGTACTTC.